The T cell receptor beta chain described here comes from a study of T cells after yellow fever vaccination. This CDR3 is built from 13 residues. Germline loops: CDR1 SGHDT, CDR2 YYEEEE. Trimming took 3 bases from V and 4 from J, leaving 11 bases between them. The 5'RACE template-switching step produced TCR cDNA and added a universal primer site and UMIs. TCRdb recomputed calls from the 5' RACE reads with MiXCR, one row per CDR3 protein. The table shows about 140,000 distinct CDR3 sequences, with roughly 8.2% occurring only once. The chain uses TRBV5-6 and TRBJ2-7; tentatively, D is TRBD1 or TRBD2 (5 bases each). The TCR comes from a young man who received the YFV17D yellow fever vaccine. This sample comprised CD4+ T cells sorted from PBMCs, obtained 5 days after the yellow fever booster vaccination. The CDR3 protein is CASSSGTEYEQYF. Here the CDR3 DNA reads TGTGCCAGCAGCTCCGGGACGGAATACGAGCAGTACTTC.